The T cell receptor beta chain described here comes from a study of shared clonotypes between healthy human individuals. Study-wide context: Contributing individuals were a couple of females and a few males aged 18 to 49. The plates for each donor numbered three CD4 naive, three CD4 memory, two CD8 naive and one CD8 memory. Study results and limitations: A generally larger estimated richness was seen in naive subsets than in memory subsets.

As to this clone: Its antigen remains unidentified.

The donor cohort consisted entirely of Caucasian adults residing in Nashville, Tennessee. V shed 1 base and J 8 bases; nucleotides not matched to a gene: 7. The germline V gene encodes CDR1 LNHDA and CDR2 SQIVND (reference sequence). The CDR3 loop spans 15 amino acids. Assay used: immunoSEQ multiplex PCR; TCRdb lists only in-frame clones, some missing. The sample holds over 2 million clones, 90% to 95% seen once. The source is a man younger than 30 in good health. The sequenced material came from naive CD4+ T cells sorted from blood. The subset denotes: CD45RA+ positively selected. The J gene is TRBJ1-4, the V gene TRBV19; 7 positions match TRBD1. The CDR3 DNA sequence: TGTGCCAGTAGTATAGCAGGGGGGCGGAAGGAAAAACTGTTTTTT. The encoded protein is CASSIAGGRKEKLFF. The full variable domain, completed using reference TRBV19 and TRBJ1-4, is DGGITQSPKYLFRKEGQNVTLSCEQNLNHDAMYWYRQDPGQGLRLIYYSQIVNDFQKGDIAEGYSVSREKKESFPLTVTSAQKNPTAFYLCASSIAGGRKEKLFFGSGTQLSVL.